The source of this T cell receptor beta chain is a study of blood T cell repertoires in COVID-19. Study details: Sites across the United States, Italy and Spain contributed samples from acute and convalescent COVID-19. The cDNA or gDNA used as material had been derived from T cells, B-cell-depleted T cells, or PBMCs.

Authors' data handling: Reference gene primer amplification yielded estimated nucleated cell counts. Clones were sequenced by immunoSEQ multiplex PCR, and TCRdb holds only the in-frame ones, with some missing. That table gives V, J and clone size, and the DNA gave D and trimming. The profile shows around 300,000 clones, around 91% of them singletons. Individuals drawn from approximately 26 US areas were roughly 18 to 95 years old. The V gene's germline CDR1 is SEHNR and CDR2 FQNEAQ (reference sequence). This CDR3 has 19 residues. V dropped 3 bases and J dropped 5 bases, with 26 bases sitting between them.

The chain is built from TRBV7-9 and TRBJ2-1; possibly TRBD2 for D (6 bases). The sequencing sample was made of PBMCs or T cells enriched from blood (not recorded which). This clonotype originated in a woman younger than 35 with acute COVID-19. The CDR3 sequence: CASSFSVIRDSHDDNEQFF. In nucleotides, the CDR3 is TGTGCCAGCAGCTTCTCCGTAATTCGGGACTCCCACGACGACAATGAGCAGTTCTTC.